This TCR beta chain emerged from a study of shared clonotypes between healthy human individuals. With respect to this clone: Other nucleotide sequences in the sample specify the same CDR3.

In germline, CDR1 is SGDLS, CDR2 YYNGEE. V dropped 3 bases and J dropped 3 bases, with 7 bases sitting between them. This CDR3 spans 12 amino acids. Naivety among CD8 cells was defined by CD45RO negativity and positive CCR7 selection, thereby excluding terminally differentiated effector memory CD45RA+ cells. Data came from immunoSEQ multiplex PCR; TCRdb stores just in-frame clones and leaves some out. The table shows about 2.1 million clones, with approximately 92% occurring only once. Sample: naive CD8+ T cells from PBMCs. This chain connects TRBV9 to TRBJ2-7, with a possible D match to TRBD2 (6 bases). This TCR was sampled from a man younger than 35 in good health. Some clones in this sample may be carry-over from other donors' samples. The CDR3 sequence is CASSAGDYEQYF. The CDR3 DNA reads TGTGCCAGCAGCGCGGGGGACTACGAGCAGTACTTC.